The T cell receptor beta chain under discussion was sequenced for a study of cytomegalovirus exposure and HLA in healthy donors. On the study more broadly: Inside one of the first data releases sat 80 million to 95 million unique TCRs taken from HLA-typed donors. Study-wide results and limits: Prior analysis indicated that the majority of TCR beta V segments exhibited productivity approximately 87% or approximately 30% of the time.

Trimming pared 6 bases from V and 3 bases from J, leaving 11 bases between. The CDR3 spans 13 residues. The germline gives CDR1 LNHDA, CDR2 SQIVND (reference sequence). This clone has a single count. The antigen is unknown. The PCR ran on 60 Vbeta and 13 Jbeta primers. The repertoire was sequenced with immunoSEQ multiplex PCR; TCRdb's copy has only in-frame clones and lacks some. This sample yields around 200,000 clones, of which 75% to 90% are seen a single time; 0.65% belongs to the top ten. The chain couples TRBV19 to TRBJ1-1; tentatively, D is TRBD1 (5 bases). The sequence was collected from a boy aged 5-17 years in good health and CMV-seronegative. The sample taken for sequencing was PBMCs. CDR3 bases: TGTGCCAGTAGATGGTCGGGGGACACTGAAGCTTTCTTT. Translated, it gives CASRWSGDTEAFF.